A single sample gave rise to the 13 T cell receptor beta chains below, sequenced in a study of T cells in Graves' hyperthyroidism and ophthalmopathy. There were TCR beta CDR3 regions amplified from RNA transcripts. The TCR CDR3 was amplified in a first-round RT-PCR using the HTBI primer set. TCRdb recomputed calls from the multiplex PCR reads with MiXCR, one row per CDR3 protein. Of hundreds of thousands of distinct CDR3 sequences in the sample, under 20% were seen once. Sequenced material: blood. The receptors here all came from a woman younger than 30 with Graves' hyperthyroidism.

This clonotype was detected ten times or more. The genes are TRBV30 and TRBJ1-2; D unresolved. The V gene lost 3 bases and the J gene lost 4 bases, with 9 bases spanning the gap. The CDR3 is 12 amino acids. Per germline, CDR1 GTSNPN and CDR2 SVGIG (reference sequence). CDR3 protein: CAWSLDRYGYTF. The DNA for the CDR3 is TGTGCCTGGAGCCTAGACCGCTATGGCTACACCTTC.

At least ten counts were recorded for this clonotype. This rearrangement joins TRBV6-1 to TRBJ2-7, with unresolved D. CDR1 and CDR2 (germline): MNHNS, SASEGT. The CDR3 runs to 14 residues. Trimming took 5 bases from V and 5 from J, leaving 16 bases between them. CDR3 in amino acids: CASSPPGPQHEQYF. The CDR3 DNA follows: TGTGCCAGCAGTCCCCCCGGACCCCAGCACGAGCAGTACTTC.

This clonotype was seen ten or more times. The gene calls are TRBV3-1 and TRBJ2-7; unclear D gene. This CDR3 is 14 amino acids long. Germline V gives CDR1 LGHDT, CDR2 YNNKEL (reference sequence). The germline V and J ends were trimmed by 4 bases and 5 bases, with 15 bases remaining between them. The CDR3 protein is CASSPYRSLHEQYF. DNA of the CDR3: TGTGCCAGCAGCCCCTACCGCAGTCTCCACGAGCAGTACTTC.

The J gene is TRBJ2-7, the V gene TRBV20-1; D is uncertain. V shed 6 bases and J shed 3 bases, with 18 bases lying between them. CDR3 length: 14 residues. Germline V gene sequence: CDR1 DFQATT, CDR2 SNEGSKA (reference sequence). The DNA of the CDR3 is TGCAGTGCCCGACGCAGCGCTTTAAGCTACGAGCAGTACTTC. Translation: CSARRSALSYEQYF.

Notes on this clonotype: This may be a read error: a much more frequent sequence differs by one nucleotide. This chain connects TRBV6-1 to TRBJ2-1; TRBD2 aligns across 15 bases. The DNA end is a closer match to TRBJ2-7, so the J assignment may be wrong. This CDR3 has 16 residues. CDR1 is MNHNS, CDR2 SASEGT, per germline. Written as DNA, the CDR3 is TGTGCCAGCACGGGAGGGACTAGCGGGGGGCCCAATGAGCAGTACTTC. Translated, it gives CASTGGTSGGPNEQYF.

This clonotype has a count of ten or more. The chain combines TRBV2 with TRBJ2-7; D may be TRBD2 (5 bases). The germline V and J ends were trimmed by 6 bases and 1 base, with 16 bases remaining between them. Germline lookup yields CDR1 SNHLY and CDR2 FYNNEI. This CDR3 region has 15 residues. For the CDR3, the DNA is TGTGCCAGCAGAGGACTTAACCGAAATTCCTACGAGCAGTACTTC. This gives the protein CASRGLNRNSYEQYF.

This clonotype was counted at least ten times. This chain joins TRBV10-3 and TRBJ1-1; TRBD1 might be the D (6 bases). The CDR3 is 13 amino acids. Trimming took 6 bases from V and 3 from J, leaving 11 bases between them. Looked up from germline, CDR1 is ENHRY and CDR2 is SYGVKD. CDR3 nucleotide sequence: TGTGCCATCAGGATACAGGGCGACACTGAAGCTTTCTTT. It translates to CAIRIQGDTEAFF.

This clonotype was seen repeatedly, ten times or more. The chain links TRBV6-1 to TRBJ2-7; D is perhaps TRBD1 (6 bases). Trimming pared 7 bases from V and 4 bases from J, leaving 26 bases between. The CDR3 has 17 amino acids. The germline gives CDR1 MNHNS, CDR2 SASEGT. CDR3 DNA: TGTGCCAGCACTCGAAGAGGGGGTGGGGGTTTGACGTACGAGCAGTACTTC. Translated, it gives CASTRRGGGGLTYEQYF.

This clonotype was found once. It may be a read error: a sequence one base away is much more abundant. J is TRBJ2-2 and V is TRBV24-1; a possible D gene is TRBD1 (6 bases). Germline loops: CDR1 KGHDR, CDR2 SFDVKD. The CDR3 runs to 15 residues. The chain's CDR3 is CATSEQGRGTGELSF. The DNA of the CDR3 is TGTGCCACCAGTGAGCAGGGGCGAGGGACCGGGGAGCTGTCTTTT.

The V gene is TRBV20-1, the J gene TRBJ2-5, with a tentative D call TRBD1 (7 bases). The CDR3 spans 15 residues. V lost 2 bases to trimming and J lost 1 base, with 14 bases between them. Germline values: CDR1 DFQATT, CDR2 SNEGSKA (reference sequence). The CDR3 spells CSARLAGGLQETQYF. The CDR3, as DNA: TGCAGTGCTAGATTGGCAGGGGGACTCCAAGAGACCCAGTACTTC.

The V call is TRBV6-2 or TRBV6-3, the J call TRBJ1-1; TRBD1 matches at 7 bases. From germline, CDR1 is MNHEY and CDR2 SVGEGT. The CDR3 totals 13 residues. V trimming: 6 bases; J trimming: 10 bases; junction bases outside the gene matches: 11. In DNA, the CDR3 is TGTGCCAGCAGACCCGACAGGGTCAGCGGAGCTTTCTTT. It specifies CASRPDRVSGAFF.

The chain links TRBV18 to TRBJ2-2; the D is unclear. V gave up 2 bases and J gave up 6 bases, with 4 bases separating them. The CDR3 loop spans 12 amino acids. Germline V gene sequence: CDR1 KGHSH, CDR2 LQKENI. The CDR3 DNA sequence: TGTGCCAGCTCACCAGCCCCCGGGGAGCTGTTTTTT. Translation gives CASSPAPGELFF.

This clonotype has ten or more counts. This chain uses TRBV6-5 with TRBJ2-5; 8 nucleotides match TRBD1. V lost 4 bases, J lost 3 bases, and 1 base stayed unmatched. The germline V gene has CDR1 MNHEY and CDR2 SVGAGI. The length of the CDR3 is 13 residues. The CDR3 protein is CASSWGQEETQYF. The DNA for the CDR3 is TGTGCCAGCAGTTGGGGACAGGAAGAGACCCAGTACTTC.